This T cell receptor (beta chain) was retrieved from a study of blood T cell repertoires in COVID-19. Study in general: Collection of acute and convalescent COVID-19 samples took place in the United States, Italy and Spain.

Some clones are missing from TCRdb's copy, which holds only in-frame ones; the method was immunoSEQ multiplex PCR. The table lists 250,000 to 350,000 clones, around 85% of them singletons. After removal of 5 bases from V and 5 bases from J, the junction contained 10 bases not matched to a gene. The germline CDR1 and CDR2 sequences are LNHDA and SQIVND (reference sequence). The CDR3 contains 16 residues. This sequence joins TRBV19 and TRBJ2-7; 12 bases agree with TRBD1. The sequenced sample was peripheral blood. The sequence was obtained from a woman between 45 and 65 years old with active or convalescent COVID-19. CDR3 sequence (DNA): TGTGCCAGTAGTTCTCACCGGGACAGGGGGCGCGACGAGCAGTACTTC. Translation: CASSSHRDRGRDEQYF.